This TCR beta chain was recorded in a study of T cell responses to AZD1222 COVID-19 vaccine (dated by TCRdb to the early 2020s). Regarding the research as a whole: TCR sequencing covered 230 to 250 trial participants: 200 to 210 given two doses of AZD1222 and 26 given two doses of MenACWY control vaccine. Trial participants were enrolled by age into subgroups of 18-55, 56-69 and 70-plus years, and around 150, 28 and 57 TCR-sequenced participants, respectively, were included in these subgroups. Overall study results and their limits: Nearly half of unique spike-specific TCRs reportedly recognized epitopes outside regions mutated in the B.1.351 and B.1.1.7 variants. Because no day 14 peak-response samples were available, repertoires were characterized only after the peak T cell response. Participants were mostly white British, with more females than males. The authors suggested clonal diversity may have been underestimated. In the small 56-69-year group, the increase in depth fell short of significance, most likely because of low power. Conclusions about previously exposed vaccinees were limited because only six AZD1222 recipients were SARS-CoV-2 seropositive at baseline. Vaccine-associated CD4 TCRs spanned the whole spike protein, with dominant responses in regions 160-218 and 743-854. Spike-specific TCR breadth and depth rose significantly after two AZD1222 doses compared with day 0 and with MenACWY recipients.

Per the publication, the time point label means: about 28 days (+/-7) after the second vaccine dose. AZD1222 recipients whose second dose came at about 4 weeks and those whose second dose came at about 12 weeks were combined into one group, since spike-specific TCR depth and breadth did not differ between the two schedules. Samples from vaccinated people were obtained from the UK trials COV001 and COV002, which included a single-blind randomized controlled phase 2/3 trial of AZD1222 (ChAdOx1 nCoV-19) in healthy adults. Trial participant PBMC samples were collected at day 0 and day 28 after the second dose for TCRbeta chain sequencing. The CDR3 regions of human TCRbeta chains were analyzed by immunosequencing. Per the authors' processing: TCRs in the repertoires were compared against a reference library of SARS-CoV-2-specific TCRs that had been generated with the MIRA antigen-specificity platform. Breadth meant the fraction of unique TCRs that were SARS-CoV-2-associated, whereas depth meant the fraction of total T cells that were SARS-CoV-2-associated. Using the MIRA data, each spike-specific TCR was mapped to the spike region that the TCR reacts to and placed in a CD4 or CD8 class. Log10-transformed breadth and depth values were compared by one-way ANOVA with Sidak's multiple comparisons tests. TCRdb retrieved this table from immuneACCESS and kept in-frame rearrangements only. Not all clones are present; in checked studies, unresolved V genes account for under half, and no reason is known for the remainder. The DNA gave D and trimming, while V, J and clone size come from that table. The sample includes around 100,000 clones, with about 85% observed a single time. 4.5% to 5% of the sample is in the top ten clones.

The table lists this clone with a few counts. Its antigen target is currently unknown. No base quality information exists; no much larger clone differs at one position. The CDR3 has 15 amino acids, counting the end cysteine and phenylalanine. The retained sequence is limited to the CDR3, 45 bases, with the frame set at the first base. The receptor comes from an adult who received the AZD1222 COVID-19 vaccine. Recombination linked TRBV21-1 to TRBJ1-4. TRBV21-1 is annotated as a pseudogene. This specimen was peripheral blood, taken 28 days after the second AZD1222 dose. CDR3 reads: CASSNSEPENEKLFF. The DNA sequence reads TGTGCCAGCAGCAATTCTGAACCGGAGAATGAAAAACTGTTTTTT.